Shown below are 10 T cell receptor beta chains from a single sample sequenced in a study of STAT3 mutations in large granular lymphocyte leukemia (dated by TCRdb to the late 2010s). What the study reported, not specific to this receptor: Every T-LGLL patient showed at least one immunodominant TCRbeta clonotype, and about half showed multiple immunodominant subclonotypes.

Libraries were constructed by the immunoSEQ multiplex PCR assay. TCRdb's version of the immuneACCESS table is confined to in-frame rearrangements and falls short of the full clone set. An unresolved V gene accounts for under half of the shortfall where checked; the remainder is of unknown origin. Present in this sample are more than 3,500 clones, approximately 62% of which were seen just once. Over 30% of the sample is in the top ten clones. No antigen is known for these receptors. Input material: PBMCs. The source of these receptors is a human donor with T large granular lymphocyte leukemia. Some clones in this sample may be carry-over from other donors' samples.

This chain connects TRBV5-1 to TRBJ1-3, with unresolved D. This CDR3 region has 14 residues. Trimming removed 0 bases from V and 1 base from J, with 5 bases in between. Germline loops: CDR1 SGHRS, CDR2 YFSETQ. The CDR3 reads CASSLEGSGNTIYF. The DNA for the CDR3 is TGCGCCAGCAGCTTGGAAGGGTCTGGAAACACCATATATTTT.

This clone has a single count. The chain carries TRBV5-5 and TRBJ2-5; TRBD2 might be the D (6 bases). CDR1 SGHKS and CDR2 YYEKEE come from the germline V gene (reference sequence). The ends were cut back, 4 bases at V and 3 bases at J, with 13 bases in the middle. The CDR3 is made up of 14 amino acids. CDR3 in amino acids: CASSRGAGKETQYF. The CDR3 region has the DNA TGTGCCAGCAGCCGCGGGGCAGGGAAAGAGACCCAGTACTTC.

This chain uses TRBV7-9 with TRBJ2-3, with a possible D match to TRBD1 (5 bases). The V end was cut by 8 bases, the J end by 2 bases, with 5 bases between. The CDR3 length is 11 residues. Germline values: CDR1 SEHNR, CDR2 FQNEAQ (reference sequence). This CDR3 is CASGATDTQYF. The CDR3 DNA reads TGTGCCAGCGGGGCCACAGATACGCAGTATTTT. The full variable domain, with the rest looked up from reference TRBV7-9 and TRBJ2-3, is DTGVSQNPRHKITKRGQNVTFRCDPISEHNRLYWYRQTLGQGPEFLTYFQNEAQLEKSRLLSDRFSAERPKGSFSTLEIQRTEQGDSAMYLCASGATDTQYFGPGTRLTVL.

The chain recombines TRBV29-1 with TRBJ2-5, with D unresolved. The germline CDR1 and CDR2 sequences are SQVTM and ANQGSEA. V lost 3 bases and J 4 bases, leaving 9 bases between the germline ends. This CDR3 comprises 12 residues. The CDR3 DNA sequence: TGCAGCGTTGACGGCAGAAGAGAGACCCAGTACTTC. Translating gives CSVDGRRETQYF.

The V gene is TRBV29-1, the J gene TRBJ1-2; possibly TRBD1 for D (6 bases). The V end was cut by 7 bases, the J end by 8 bases, with 14 bases between. Per germline, CDR1 SQVTM and CDR2 ANQGSEA. The CDR3 spans 11 residues. CDR3 sequence: CSAEQGGGYTF. CDR3 sequence (DNA): TGCAGCGCGGAACAGGGAGGCGGCTACACCTTC.

The chain is built from TRBV5-1 and TRBJ2-1, with a weak D call TRBD2 (6 bases). The germline V gene has CDR1 SGHRS and CDR2 YFSETQ. Between the trimmed V and J ends, which lost 5 bases and 8 bases, there was a span of 17 bases. CDR3 size: 14 residues. The CDR3 region is CASRLVAVVDEQFF. In nucleotides, the CDR3 is TGCGCCAGCAGACTGGTAGCGGTAGTCGATGAGCAGTTCTTC.

The chain is built from TRBV30 and TRBJ2-3; a weak D match, TRBD2 (5 bases). The germline V gene has CDR1 GTSNPN and CDR2 SVGIG (reference sequence). This CDR3 spans 16 amino acids. The V and J ends lost 2 bases and 2 bases respectively, with 17 bases between them. The DNA for the CDR3 is TGTGCCTGGAGTCCCGATCTGGGCGGGTCCACAGATACGCAGTATTTT. Encoded protein: CAWSPDLGGSTDTQYF.

CDR3 residues: CASSQGTALPDTQYF. CDR3 coding DNA: TGCGCCAGCAGCCAGGGGACAGCTCTGCCAGATACGCAGTATTTT. This rearrangement joins TRBV4-1 to TRBJ2-3; 7 bases fit TRBD1. The CDR3 has 15 residues. Trimming at V came to 3 bases and at J to 4 bases, leaving 7 bases not matched to a gene. Germline V gene lookup returns CDR1 MGHRA and CDR2 YSYEKL.

The sample holds a few counts of this clone. The V gene is TRBV28, the J gene TRBJ1-5; 9 nucleotides align to TRBD1. V shed 6 bases and J 6 bases; nucleotides not matched to a gene: 6. The germline V gene has CDR1 MDHEN and CDR2 SYDVKM. The CDR3 runs to 14 residues. Written as DNA, the CDR3 is TGTGCCAGCAGGAACAGGGGGCAGGGTCAGCCCCAGCATTTT. Residues: CASRNRGQGQPQHF.

The chain joins TRBV30 to TRBJ1-5; D not resolved. The V and J ends lost 0 bases and 2 bases respectively, with 5 bases between them. The germline V gene has CDR1 GTSNPN and CDR2 SVGIG (reference sequence). There are 13 residues in the CDR3. The CDR3 coding sequence is TGTGCCTGGAGTGTAAAGGGCAATCAGCCCCAGCATTTT. Protein: CAWSVKGNQPQHF. The full variable domain, completed using reference TRBV30 and TRBJ1-5, is SQTIHQWPATLVQPVGSPLSLECTVEGTSNPNLYWYRQAAGRGLQLLFYSVGIGQISSEVPQNLSASRPQDRQFILSSKKLLLSDSGFYLCAWSVKGNQPQHFGDGTRLSIL.